This T cell receptor beta chain originates from a study of T cell changes during pregnancy in multiple sclerosis. The CDR3 spans 16 residues. V lost 1 base, J lost 4 bases, and 5 bases stayed unmatched. CDR1 and CDR2 from the germline V gene are MDHEN and SYDVKM. Assay: immunoSEQ multiplex PCR; the TCRdb copy retains only in-frame clones and omits some. The repertoire consists of roughly 89,000 clones, with 90% to 95% occurring once and the leading ten covering less than 2.5%. The starting material was peripheral blood, obtained in the third trimester of pregnancy. The chain couples TRBV28 to TRBJ2-3, with TRBD1 matching 10 bases. The clonotype originates from a female donor with multiple sclerosis, enrolled in a pregnancy study. The CDR3 region has the DNA TGTGCCAGCAGTTTATTAGGACAGGGGGTCGCAGATACGCAGTATTTT. It specifies CASSLLGQGVADTQYF.